This T cell receptor beta chain stems from a study of post-analysis software for immune sequencing data. Study-wide background: Disease courses included relapsing-remitting, secondary progressive and progressive-relapsing multiple sclerosis.

A word on this clonotype: Its antigen is unknown.

Unique molecular identifiers had been added to the TCR beta cDNA libraries. Yield was 450,000 to 650,000 cDNA molecules from roughly 1 to 10 million T cells. Each CDR3 protein gets one entry after TCRdb re-called the PCR reads with MiXCR. The sample shows hundreds of thousands of distinct CDR3 sequences, 25% to 30% of them seen only once. The CDR3 covers 16 residues. The germline V gene has CDR1 SGHRS and CDR2 YFSETQ. V lost 0 bases and J lost 4, with 15 bases in between. Study outcomes and limitations: Multiple sclerosis patients showed significantly lower normalized Chao1 diversity than controls did. Samples from one preparation batch, clustered by F measure, grouped strongly together. The five TRBV segments detected at higher frequency in patients than in controls included TRBV5-6, TRBV5-1 and TRBV20-1.

This rearrangement joins TRBV5-1 to TRBJ2-3, with D uncertain. This receptor was identified in a girl aged 5 to 17 with multiple sclerosis. Sequences were obtained from blood. Here the CDR3 DNA reads TGCGCCAGCAGCTTGGCCAAATCGGTTGGGGCAGATACGCAGTATTTT. Translating gives CASSLAKSVGADTQYF. The full variable domain, in which reference TRBV5-1 and TRBJ2-3 provide the parts outside the CDR3, is KAGVTQTPRYLIKTRGQQVTLSCSPISGHRSVSWYQQTPGQGLQFLFEYFSETQRNKGNFPGRFSGRQFSNSRSEMNVSTLELGDSALYLCASSLAKSVGADTQYFGPGTRLTVL.